These 20 T cell receptor beta chains were all obtained from the same sample, sequenced in a study of cytomegalovirus exposure and HLA in healthy donors. This table comes from immunoSEQ multiplex PCR, and its TCRdb copy is limited to in-frame clones, with some not included. The data hold approximately 65,000 clones, with approximately 94% observed a single time. Source material: PBMCs. The source of these receptors is a woman younger than 30 in good health and CMV-seronegative.

The chain joins TRBV5-4 to TRBJ2-3; weak D call: TRBD2 (6 bases). This CDR3 has 12 residues. With 3 bases removed from V and 7 bases from J, the gap between germline ends came to 9 bases. Germline V gives CDR1 SGHNT, CDR2 YYREEE (reference sequence). The CDR3 coding sequence is TGTGCCAGCAGCTCCGGGGGTAATACGCAGTATTTT. Translation: CASSSGGNTQYF.

J is TRBJ2-5 and V is TRBV27; TRBD2 matches at 10 bases. The CDR3 has 16 amino acids. Germline lookup yields CDR1 MNHEY and CDR2 SMNVEV (reference sequence). V lost 6 bases, J lost 9 bases, and 16 bases stayed unmatched. CDR3 amino acids: CASSLGGGLAGDPQYF. The CDR3 DNA is TGTGCCAGCAGCTTAGGGGGTGGGCTAGCGGGAGATCCCCAGTACTTC.

V usage is TRBV2 and J usage is TRBJ2-7, with TRBD1 as a possible D gene (6 bases). The germline V gene has CDR1 SNHLY and CDR2 FYNNEI. The CDR3 runs to 15 residues. Trimming took 10 bases from V and 1 from J, leaving 20 bases between them. CDR3 in amino acids: CATRMLTGTSYEQYF. The CDR3 bases are TGTGCCACCCGGATGTTGACAGGAACTTCCTACGAGCAGTACTTC.

The chain joins TRBV7-6 to TRBJ2-7; a weak D match, TRBD1 (6 bases). Germline lookup yields CDR1 SGHVS and CDR2 FNYEAQ. CDR3 length: 15 amino acids. Trimming took 5 bases from V and 5 from J, leaving 19 bases between them. In DNA, the CDR3 is TGTGCCAGCAGCAAAGGGTCAGGGGTCGTCCACGAGCAGTACTTC. Protein: CASSKGSGVVHEQYF.

This chain joins TRBV29-1 and TRBJ1-1, with D perhaps matching TRBD1 (6 bases). Deletions cut 4 bases from V and 0 bases from J, with 9 bases between. This CDR3 comprises 13 residues. CDR1 is SQVTM, CDR2 ANQGSEA, per germline. DNA for the CDR3: TGCAGCGTTGCCTGGACAGTGAACACTGAAGCTTTCTTT. This translates into CSVAWTVNTEAFF.

J is TRBJ1-3 and V is TRBV6-1; the match to TRBD1 covers 7 bases. The germline V gene has CDR1 MNHNS and CDR2 SASEGT. V lost 6 bases, J lost 0 bases, and 2 bases stayed unmatched. CDR3 size: 14 residues. CDR3 DNA: TGTGCCAGCAGCCGGACAGGCTCTGGAAACACCATATATTTT. Amino acids: CASSRTGSGNTIYF.

V is TRBV29-1 and J is TRBJ2-1; 7 positions match TRBD2. The CDR3 has 14 amino acids. V shed 5 bases and J 5 bases; nucleotides not matched to a gene: 9. Germline CDR1 is SQVTM and CDR2 is ANQGSEA. The CDR3 loop reads CSVQVRLAHNEQFF. The CDR3 coding sequence is TGCAGCGTTCAGGTGAGACTAGCCCACAATGAGCAGTTCTTC.

This chain links TRBV5-4 with TRBJ2-3, with 8 bases fitting TRBD1. Germline CDR1 is SGHNT and CDR2 is YYREEE (reference sequence). The CDR3 runs to 15 residues. The trim removed 4 bases at V and 3 bases at J, leaving 7 bases unmatched. The CDR3 loop reads CASSAGTGGTDTQYF. DNA of the CDR3: TGTGCCAGCAGCGCTGGGACAGGAGGGACAGATACGCAGTATTTT.

The count of this clone is one. The CDR3, as DNA: TGTGCCAGCAGTTGGGCGGGCACTGAAGCTTTCTTT. Its protein is CASSWAGTEAFF. The chain recombines TRBV6-5 with TRBJ1-1, with D unresolved. There are 12 residues in the CDR3. Trimming pared 4 bases from V and 4 bases from J, leaving 7 bases between. Germline CDR1 and CDR2: MNHEY and SVGAGI.

This clone was seen just once. V usage is TRBV4-1 and J usage is TRBJ1-2; possible D gene TRBD1, 5 bases. The ends were cut back, 2 bases at V and 6 bases at J, with 16 bases in the middle. The CDR3 sequence is 15 residues long. CDR1 MGHRA and CDR2 YSYEKL come from the germline V gene. The CDR3 bases are TGCGCCAGCAGCCAACCTGGGACTTTGGGCAATGGCTACACCTTC. This encodes CASSQPGTLGNGYTF.

This chain connects TRBV18 to TRBJ2-5; D gene uncertain. Looked up from germline, CDR1 is KGHSH and CDR2 is LQKENI. V was cut by 0 bases and J by 2 bases, with 7 bases left in between. The CDR3 is made up of 14 amino acids. Written as DNA, the CDR3 is TGTGCCAGCTCACCACCGTCATTGCAAGAGACCCAGTACTTC. Protein sequence: CASSPPSLQETQYF.

The V call is TRBV7-9, the J call TRBJ2-7, with 7 bases fitting TRBD2. The germline gives CDR1 SEHNR, CDR2 FQNEAQ (reference sequence). Losses at the gene ends were 5 bases for V and 2 bases for J; bases not matched to a gene: 12. The CDR3 is 16 residues long. CDR3 loop: CASSPPGLSIPYEQYF. In nucleotides, the CDR3 is TGTGCCAGCAGCCCACCGGGACTAAGTATTCCCTACGAGCAGTACTTC.

This rearrangement joins TRBV7-2 to TRBJ2-2; 7 bases map to TRBD1. CDR1 and CDR2 from the germline V gene are SGHTA and FQGNSA. The CDR3 has 15 amino acids. Unmatched junction bases numbered 7, after V lost 5 bases and J lost 4 bases. CDR3 amino acids: CASSRGDRATGELFF. The CDR3 coding sequence is TGTGCCAGCAGCCGGGGCGACAGGGCCACCGGGGAGCTGTTTTTT. Based on the CDR3 plus reference TRBV7-2 and TRBJ2-2, the full variable domain is GAGVSQSPSNKVTEKGKDVELRCDPISGHTALYWYRQSLGQGLEFLIYFQGNSAPDKSGLPSDRFSAERTGGSVSTLTIQRTQQEDSAVYLCASSRGDRATGELFFGEGSRLTVL.

The chain recombines TRBV9 with TRBJ2-2; 8 nucleotides match TRBD2. Germline values: CDR1 SGDLS, CDR2 YYNGEE. The CDR3 has 15 residues. The junction had 5 bases not matched to a gene; V was cut back by 2 bases and J by 5 bases. In nucleotides, the CDR3 is TGTGCCAGCAGCGTCATAGCGGGATTAACCGGGGAGCTGTTTTTT. Translation: CASSVIAGLTGELFF.

The chain uses TRBV6-1 and TRBJ1-1, with 9 bases aligning to TRBD1. The V gene's germline CDR1 is MNHNS and CDR2 SASEGT. The CDR3 covers 16 residues. V gave up 3 bases and J gave up 5 bases; unmatched junction bases: 10. The CDR3 DNA reads as TGTGCCAGCAGTGATGGGGGACAGGGAATGGGTACTGAAGCTTTCTTT. Its protein product is CASSDGGQGMGTEAFF.

CDR3 nucleotides: TGTGCCAGCAGCCAAGAAGGCAGGGGCAATCAGCCCCAGCATTTT. Amino acid sequence: CASSQEGRGNQPQHF. The chain recombines TRBV4-2 with TRBJ1-5, with D possibly TRBD1 on 5 matching bases. The CDR3 extends over 15 amino acids. V gave up 0 bases and J gave up 2 bases, with 8 bases separating them. The V gene's germline CDR1 is LGHNA and CDR2 YNFKEQ.

CDR3 DNA sequence: TGTGCCAGCAGCCCTGACAGAAGCGAGGAGCAGTACTTC. Residues: CASSPDRSEEQYF. The chain is built from TRBV11-1 and TRBJ2-7; possibly TRBD1 for D (5 bases). Germline lookup yields CDR1 SGHAT and CDR2 FQDESV (reference sequence). CDR3 length equals 13 residues. The ends were cut back, 5 bases at V and 7 bases at J, with 15 bases in the middle.

The chain has TRBV15 and TRBJ2-7; D may be TRBD1 (6 bases). Germline assignment: CDR1 LNHNV and CDR2 YYDKDF (reference sequence). The germline V and J ends were trimmed by 0 bases and 5 bases, with 14 bases remaining between them. The CDR3 consists of 15 residues. CDR3 sequence reads: CATSRDPGQGNEQYF. DNA for the CDR3: TGTGCCACCAGCAGAGACCCGGGGCAGGGGAACGAGCAGTACTTC.

The chain joins TRBV9 to TRBJ2-1, with D possibly TRBD2 on 7 matching bases. Deletions cut 4 bases from V and 6 bases from J, with 17 bases between. Germline V CDR1 and CDR2: SGDLS, YYNGEE. This CDR3 is 15 amino acids long. CDR3 nucleotides: TGTGCCAGCAGCACCCCGGGGGGCCTCTCCAATGAGCAGTTCTTC. As protein: CASSTPGGLSNEQFF.

The chain recombines TRBV11-3 with TRBJ2-1, with TRBD2 matching 12 bases. Germline V gene lookup returns CDR1 SGHNT and CDR2 YENEEA. The CDR3 sequence is 17 residues long. V trimming: 0 bases; J trimming: 7 bases; junction bases outside the gene matches: 7. The CDR3 DNA sequence: TGTGCCAGCAGCTTAGATATCCTAGCGGGGGGGCCGAATGAGCAGTTCTTC. Protein sequence: CASSLDILAGGPNEQFF.